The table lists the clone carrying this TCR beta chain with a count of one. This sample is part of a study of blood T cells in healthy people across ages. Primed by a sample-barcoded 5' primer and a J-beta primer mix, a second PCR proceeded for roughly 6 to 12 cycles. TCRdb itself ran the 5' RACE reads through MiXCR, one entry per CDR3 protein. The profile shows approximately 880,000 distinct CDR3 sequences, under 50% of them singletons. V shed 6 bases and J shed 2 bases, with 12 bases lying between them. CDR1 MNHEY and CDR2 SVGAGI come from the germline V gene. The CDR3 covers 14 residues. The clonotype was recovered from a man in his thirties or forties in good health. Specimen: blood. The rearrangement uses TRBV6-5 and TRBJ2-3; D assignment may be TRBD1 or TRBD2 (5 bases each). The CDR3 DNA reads TGTGCCAGCAGCATGGGACCAGTCACAGATACGCAGTATTTT. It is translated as CASSMGPVTDTQYF.